These 19 T cell receptor beta chains share one sample of origin, sequenced in a study of blood T cell repertoires in COVID-19. Assay used: immunoSEQ multiplex PCR; TCRdb lists only in-frame clones, some missing. This sample carries roughly 700,000 clones, just under 90% of them seen once, and the ten largest clones take under 0.3%. The sequenced material came from peripheral blood. These receptors all stem from a woman aged 18-29 years with acute or convalescent COVID-19.

The chain carries TRBV6-5 and TRBJ1-2; a possible D gene is TRBD1 (6 bases). V lost 6 bases and J 7 bases, leaving 9 bases between the germline ends. CDR3 length equals 11 residues. Germline V CDR1 and CDR2: MNHEY, SVGAGI. For the CDR3, the DNA is TGTGCCAGCAGCCAGGGGAGTGGCTACACCTTC. Translation gives CASSQGSGYTF.

The rearrangement joins TRBV24-1 to TRBJ2-3; D might be TRBD2 (5 bases). Per germline, CDR1 KGHDR and CDR2 SFDVKD. V was trimmed by 10 bases and J by 0 bases, leaving 13 bases between them. The CDR3 loop spans 14 amino acids. CDR3 in amino acids: CATAAGLSTDTQYF. The CDR3 DNA reads TGTGCCACAGCGGCGGGTCTAAGCACAGATACGCAGTATTTT.

The genes are TRBV7-2 and TRBJ2-2; D gene uncertain. The CDR3 loop spans 12 amino acids. V lost 3 bases, J lost 3 bases, and 2 bases lay in between. Germline CDR1 and CDR2: SGHTA and FQGNSA. CDR3 sequence reads: CASSFDTGELFF. CDR3 nucleotides: TGTGCCAGCAGCTTCGACACCGGGGAGCTGTTTTTT.

The rearrangement joins TRBV7-2 to TRBJ2-3, with D unresolved. Germline V lookup: CDR1 SGHTA, CDR2 FQGNSA. This CDR3 comprises 15 residues. V gave up 0 bases and J gave up 6 bases, with 13 bases separating them. The CDR3 region is CASSLANPVRDTQYF. CDR3 bases: TGTGCCAGCAGCTTAGCGAACCCAGTGAGGGATACGCAGTATTTT.

The V gene is TRBV2, the J gene TRBJ2-1, with D perhaps TRBD2 (6 bases). V was cut by 0 bases and J by 5 bases, with 17 bases left in between. CDR3 size: 17 residues. The germline gives CDR1 SNHLY, CDR2 FYNNEI. The CDR3 is CASSEAQVRGRNNEQFF. CDR3 nucleotide sequence: TGTGCCAGCAGTGAAGCGCAAGTGCGGGGCCGGAACAATGAGCAGTTCTTC. Based on the CDR3 plus reference TRBV2 and TRBJ2-1, the full variable domain is EPEVTQTPSHQVTQMGQEVILRCVPISNHLYFYWYRQILGQKVEFLVSFYNNEISEKSEIFDDQFSVERPDGSNFTLKIRSTKLEDSAMYFCASSEAQVRGRNNEQFFGPGTRLTVL.

The chain has TRBV2 and TRBJ2-3, with 9 bases identical to TRBD1. The germline CDR1 and CDR2 sequences are SNHLY and FYNNEI. CDR3 size: 15 residues. With V trimmed by 8 bases and J by 1 base, 7 bases remained unmatched. The CDR3 spells CASLMTGGGTDTQYF. The CDR3 nucleotides are TGTGCCAGCCTCATGACAGGGGGAGGCACAGATACGCAGTATTTT.

The gene calls are TRBV4-1 and TRBJ1-2; 12 bases are shared with TRBD1. The CDR3 covers 17 residues. Unmatched junction bases numbered 10, after V lost 4 bases and J lost 4 bases. The germline V gene has CDR1 MGHRA and CDR2 YSYEKL. The CDR3 reads CASSPGQGAPPAYGYTF. The CDR3 nucleotides read TGCGCCAGCAGCCCGGGACAGGGGGCGCCTCCAGCCTATGGCTACACCTTC.

The gene calls are TRBV6-6 and TRBJ1-1; TRBD1 matches at 9 bases. CDR3 size: 14 residues. CDR1 and CDR2 from the germline V gene are MNHNY and SVGAGI (reference sequence). The V gene end was trimmed by 7 bases and the J gene end by 6 bases; junction bases not matched to a gene: 9. CDR3 in amino acids: CASIYRGLQAEAFF. The DNA for the CDR3 is TGTGCCAGCATCTACAGGGGGCTACAGGCTGAAGCTTTCTTT.

J is TRBJ2-3 and V is TRBV21-1; the DNA was not compared with TRBD1, the D call given in the table. TRBV21-1 is classified as a pseudogene. The CDR3 runs 16 residues. The CDR3 loop reads CASSKEGRGSTDTQYF. The CDR3 DNA sequence: TGTGCCAGCAGCAAAGAAGGCAGGGGGAGCACAGATACGCAGTATTTT.

This chain uses TRBV19 with TRBJ1-5, with unresolved D. The CDR3 is 11 residues long. V was clipped by 4 bases and J by 4 bases, with 2 bases between them. In germline, CDR1 is LNHDA, CDR2 SQIVND (reference sequence). CDR3 nucleotide sequence: TGTGCCAGTAGTACTAATCAGCCCCAGCATTTT. This sequence encodes CASSTNQPQHF.

CDR3 protein: CASSMADTSTDTQYF. The CDR3 region has the DNA TGCGCCAGCAGCATGGCGGACACAAGCACAGATACGCAGTATTTT. This rearrangement joins TRBV5-1 to TRBJ2-3; a possible D gene is TRBD1 (5 bases). Trimming pared 4 bases from V and 0 bases from J, leaving 12 bases between. The CDR3 runs to 15 residues. The germline CDR1 and CDR2 sequences are SGHRS and YFSETQ.

This chain connects TRBV15 to TRBJ2-7; 9 nucleotides match TRBD1. The CDR3 has 14 residues. Per germline, CDR1 LNHNV and CDR2 YYDKDF (reference sequence). The ends lost 9 bases at V and 2 bases at J; junction bases unmatched: 8. Written as DNA, the CDR3 is TGTGCCACAGTCCGGGACAGGGCAGCCTACGAGCAGTACTTC. Residues: CATVRDRAAYEQYF.

The chain joins TRBV25-1 to TRBJ1-2; maybe TRBD1 (5 bases). The CDR3 runs to 15 residues. Germline loops: CDR1 MGHDK, CDR2 SYGVNS. V was shortened by 0 bases and J by 8 bases, with 16 bases between the two germline ends. For the CDR3, the DNA is TGTGCCAGCAGTGAATATTTCGGGACTGTCGGGGGCTACACCTTC. Amino acids: CASSEYFGTVGGYTF.

The chain carries TRBV4-1 and TRBJ2-7, with 7 bases aligning to TRBD2. The length of the CDR3 is 14 residues. With 3 bases clipped from V and 2 bases from J, the junction kept 4 bases outside the gene matches. CDR1 and CDR2 from the germline V gene are MGHRA and YSYEKL. CDR3 DNA: TGCGCCAGCAGCCAGCAGCGGGGACCCTACGAGCAGTACTTC. Its protein is CASSQQRGPYEQYF.

This clone was found a few times. Other DNA sequences in the sample encode the same CDR3. The rearrangement uses TRBV19 and TRBJ1-1; D unclear. Trimming pared 3 bases from V and 0 bases from J, leaving 8 bases between. CDR3 length equals 14 residues. In germline, CDR1 is LNHDA, CDR2 SQIVND (reference sequence). Here the CDR3 DNA reads TGTGCCAGTAGTATTGGGCAGATGAACACTGAAGCTTTCTTT. Its translation is CASSIGQMNTEAFF.

Comment on this clone: The junction departs from the called germline gene at one end, perhaps through a read error. The chain carries TRBV7-9 and TRBJ1-3, with D perhaps TRBD1 (5 bases). There are 15 residues in the CDR3. CDR1 and CDR2 (germline): SEHNR, FQNEAQ (reference sequence). The CDR3 region has the DNA TGTGCCAGCAGCCCGGGGACTCGGCTTGGAGACACCATATATTTT. This gives the protein CASSPGTRLGDTIYF. The full variable domain, with the rest looked up from reference TRBV7-9 and TRBJ1-3, is DTGVSQNPRHKITKRGQNVTFRCDPISEHNRLYWYRQTLGQGPEFLTYFQNEAQLEKSRLLSDRFSAERPKGSFSTLEIQRTEQGDSAMYLCASSPGTRLGDTIYFGEGSWLTVV.

This clone was detected once. The chain carries TRBV5-1 and TRBJ1-1, with D hard to call. V was trimmed by 5 bases and J by 3 bases, leaving 11 bases between them. Per the germline V gene, CDR1 is SGHRS and CDR2 is YFSETQ. The CDR3 totals 13 residues. Written as DNA, the CDR3 is TGCGCCAGCAGGCCCATCGGGGACACTGAAGCTTTCTTT. Its protein is CASRPIGDTEAFF.

The J gene is TRBJ1-5, the V gene TRBV6-1, with D maybe TRBD1 (6 bases). Trimming stripped 6 bases from V and 4 bases from J, with 22 bases between. This CDR3 is built from 17 residues. CDR1 is MNHNS, CDR2 SASEGT, per germline. CDR3 nucleotide sequence: TGTGCCAGCAGAGAAAACCCCCCTGCAGGGGCTAATCAGCCCCAGCATTTT. Protein product: CASRENPPAGANQPQHF.

This chain uses TRBV7-2 with TRBJ1-2; 11 nucleotides agree with TRBD1. Looked up from germline, CDR1 is SGHTA and CDR2 is FQGNSA. The CDR3 is made up of 15 amino acids. The ends lost 3 bases at V and 4 bases at J; junction bases unmatched: 4. The CDR3 is CASSFTGTGGYGYTF. CDR3 nucleotides: TGTGCCAGCAGCTTCACCGGGACAGGGGGCTATGGCTACACCTTC.